These 14 T cell receptor beta chains share one sample of origin, sequenced in a study of T cell responses to AZD1222 COVID-19 vaccine. The data were produced by immunoSEQ multiplex PCR, yet TCRdb's version contains in-frame clones alone and is incomplete. The sample lists 150,000 to 200,000 clones; 87% were seen once. The source was peripheral blood, collected on day 0 of AZD1222 vaccination. These receptors all stem from an adult in good health.

V is TRBV15 and J is TRBJ1-5; perhaps TRBD1 as D (5 bases). CDR1 LNHNV and CDR2 YYDKDF come from the germline V gene (reference sequence). The V end lost 5 bases, the J end lost 0 bases, and 14 bases lay between the germline ends. The CDR3 length is 16 residues. CDR3 region: CATSARTSDSNQPQHF. CDR3 nucleotides: TGTGCCACCAGCGCCCGGACAAGTGATAGCAATCAGCCCCAGCATTTT.

This chain uses TRBV6-2 or TRBV6-3 with TRBJ2-5; 8 bases align to TRBD2. There are 16 residues in the CDR3. J lost 4 bases, V lost 8 bases, and 15 bases had no gene match. Germline lookup yields CDR1 MNHEY and CDR2 SVGEGT. CDR3 nucleotide sequence: TGTGCCAGCCGCCGAGGGGTAGCGGGGATCTCAGAGACCCAGTACTTC. Translated: CASRRGVAGISETQYF.

The chain carries TRBV5-4 and TRBJ2-1; possibly TRBD2 for D (6 bases). The CDR3 has 15 amino acids. The V and J ends lost 4 bases and 6 bases respectively, with 17 bases between them. Per germline, CDR1 SGHNT and CDR2 YYREEE (reference sequence). CDR3: CASSPGVAAGNEQFF. The CDR3 DNA sequence: TGTGCCAGCAGCCCCGGGGTAGCGGCGGGCAATGAGCAGTTCTTC.

This chain uses TRBV30 with TRBJ1-3; D is uncertain. V lost 1 base to trimming and J lost 10 bases, with 14 bases between them. From germline, CDR1 is GTSNPN and CDR2 SVGIG (reference sequence). This CDR3 is built from 13 residues. DNA for the CDR3: TGTGCCTGGAGTGAAGTATCTGGAAGTACCATATATTTT. Amino acid sequence: CAWSEVSGSTIYF.

The gene calls are TRBV10-1 and TRBJ2-7, with 8 bases matching TRBD1. There are 15 residues in the CDR3. CDR1 is WNHNN, CDR2 SYGVQD, per germline (reference sequence). Unmatched junction bases numbered 7, after V lost 3 bases and J lost 3 bases. Written as DNA, the CDR3 is TGCGCCAGCAGTGACCCCGGACAGGGAGTCTACGAGCAGTACTTC. It yields the protein CASSDPGQGVYEQYF.

The chain combines TRBV19 with TRBJ1-2, with D possibly being TRBD1 (6 bases). Trimming cost V 5 bases and J 4 bases, with 14 bases left between them. The CDR3 has 14 residues. CDR1 is LNHDA, CDR2 SQIVND, per germline (reference sequence). CDR3 nucleotide sequence: TGTGCCAGTAGTTCTCCAGGGGTGGGCTATGGCTACACCTTC. It encodes CASSSPGVGYGYTF.

This chain connects TRBV28 to TRBJ1-3, with D possibly being TRBD1 (6 bases). V lost 4 bases, J lost 0 bases, and 13 bases lay in between. The CDR3 is 16 amino acids. Germline values: CDR1 MDHEN, CDR2 SYDVKM. CDR3 region: CASSSPTGPSGNTIYF. CDR3 sequence (DNA): TGTGCCAGCAGTTCCCCGACAGGACCCTCTGGAAACACCATATATTTT.

V is TRBV6-4 and J is TRBJ1-3; D possibly corresponds to TRBD1 (5 bases). Germline lookup yields CDR1 MRHNA and CDR2 SNTAGT. V shed 6 bases and J shed 4 bases, with 16 bases lying between them. The CDR3 is 15 amino acids. Here the CDR3 reads CASRIIQVSGNTIYF. CDR3 DNA sequence: TGTGCCAGCAGGATAATACAGGTAAGCGGAAACACCATATATTTT.

J is TRBJ1-2 and V is TRBV4-2; TRBD1 is a possible D gene (5 bases). Germline loops: CDR1 LGHNA, CDR2 YNFKEQ. Trimming stripped 3 bases from V and 8 bases from J, with 16 bases between. The CDR3 loop spans 14 amino acids. For the CDR3, the DNA is TGTGCCAGCAGCCAGAGGGACGCCTCCTACGGCTACACCTTC. Translated, it gives CASSQRDASYGYTF.

The CDR3 DNA reads TGTGCCAGCAGGATCACGGCGAACTATGGCTACACCTTC. The encoded protein is CASRITANYGYTF. The J gene is TRBJ1-2, the V gene TRBV6-5; D is undetermined. Germline values: CDR1 MNHEY, CDR2 SVGAGI. CDR3 length: 13 amino acids. V gave up 6 bases and J gave up 2 bases, with 10 bases separating them.

The chain uses TRBV18 and TRBJ1-1; 7 bases line up with TRBD1. Germline CDR1 is KGHSH and CDR2 is LQKENI. The CDR3 extends over 15 amino acids. The trim removed 3 bases at V and 1 base at J, leaving 5 bases unmatched. The CDR3 sequence is CASSPQGVRNTEAFF. CDR3 bases: TGTGCCAGCTCACCCCAGGGGGTACGGAACACTGAAGCTTTCTTT.

This clone has just a few counts. V is TRBV6-5 and J is TRBJ1-2; D possibly corresponds to TRBD1 (6 bases). Germline V gives CDR1 MNHEY, CDR2 SVGAGI. The CDR3 runs 12 residues. The germline V and J ends were trimmed by 6 bases and 5 bases, with 10 bases remaining between them. This CDR3 reads CASRLQGYGYTF. The DNA for the CDR3 is TGTGCCAGCAGGCTCCAGGGGTATGGCTACACCTTC.

CDR3 sequence: CASSFSTGRMNTEAFF. The CDR3 DNA reads TGCGCCAGCAGCTTCTCGACAGGGCGCATGAACACTGAAGCTTTCTTT. This chain links TRBV5-1 with TRBJ1-1; 7 positions agree with TRBD1. Germline CDR1 SGHRS, CDR2 YFSETQ. The CDR3 loop spans 16 amino acids. V lost 2 bases and J lost 0; bases outside the gene matches: 7.

The chain links TRBV29-1 to TRBJ1-3, with 7 positions matching TRBD1. J lost 4 bases, V lost 7 bases, and 4 bases had no gene match. The CDR3 length is 12 residues. The germline V gene encodes CDR1 SQVTM and CDR2 ANQGSEA. The CDR3 loop is CSGQGGGNTIYF. DNA for the CDR3: TGCAGCGGCCAGGGGGGAGGAAACACCATATATTTT.